The following is a T cell receptor beta chain sequence with its context. What it recognizes is unknown. The germline V gene has CDR1 SGHTA and CDR2 FQGNSA. Trimming took 5 bases from V and 3 from J; bases not matched to a gene: 7. The CDR3 loop spans 17 amino acids. This sample was included in a study of blood T cells in healthy people across ages. Study-level findings and limits: There was no known CMV status for donors, so expanded clonotype changes were possibly confounded.

Then a second PCR, running about 7 to 11 cycles, was carried out with a sample-barcoded 5' primer and a J-beta primer mix. TCRdb re-called the 5' RACE reads with MiXCR, one entry per CDR3 protein. The repertoire holds roughly 800,000 distinct CDR3 sequences, with roughly 50% as singletons. The chain has TRBV7-2 and TRBJ2-1, with 13 positions matching TRBD2. The material sequenced was blood. This clonotype originated in a man aged 25-40 years in good health. CDR3 protein: CASSPGLAGILYNEQFF. In DNA form, the CDR3 reads TGTGCCAGCAGCCCGGGACTAGCGGGAATCCTCTACAATGAGCAGTTCTTC.